A single sample is the source of the 11 T cell receptor beta chains below, sequenced in a study of read filtering for tumor transcriptome and immune sequencing (dated by TCRdb to between 2020 and 2021). The reads were generated on an Illumina HiSeq 4000. The Immunoverse kit was used to build TCR libraries from around 400 ng RNA, with molecular barcoded adaptors covering alpha/delta and beta/gamma chains. TCRdb reprocessed the public reads (quality trimming at Q25 with fastp, clone calling with MiXCR) and kept in-frame beta chains. Every CDR3 protein is listed once, alongside the most common genes and DNA of its rows. This sample holds 50,000 to 65,000 distinct CDR3 sequences; roughly a fifth were observed only once. The leading ten clones occupy under 13% of the sample. Sequencing was carried out using a population of CD138-negative cells sorted from bone marrow. In light of the paper, this sample's cell subset or site label describes: bone marrow mononuclear cells depleted of CD138+ plasma/myeloma cells by negative magnetic selection. These receptor sequences come from a donor over 35 with multiple myeloma.

This clonotype was picked up many times. The genes are TRBV12-3 or TRBV12-4 and TRBJ1-1; D is unclear. This CDR3 comprises 15 residues. V lost 2 bases to trimming and J lost 1 base, with 11 bases between them. For the CDR3, the DNA is TGTGCCAGCAGTTTAAGTCCAGGAAGGAACACTGAAGCTTTCTTT. Its protein is CASSLSPGRNTEAFF.

The rearrangement links TRBV7-2 to TRBJ2-1; 7 positions agree with TRBD2. With V trimmed by 2 bases and J by 9 bases, 13 bases remained unmatched. The germline V gene encodes CDR1 SGHTA and CDR2 FQGNSA. This CDR3 region has 16 residues. As DNA, the CDR3 is TGTGCCAGCAGCTTATTAAGACGGGAGGCCCTTGGTGAGCAGTTCTTC. It encodes CASSLLRREALGEQFF.

Only a few counts were recorded for this clonotype. The chain has TRBV6-5 and TRBJ1-3; no firm D call. The CDR3 runs to 15 residues. Trimming stripped 5 bases from V and 0 bases from J, with 11 bases between. The germline CDR1 and CDR2 sequences are MNHEY and SVGAGI. The CDR3 DNA follows: TGTGCCAGCAGTCTTGAGGGTTACTCTGGAAACACCATATATTTT. Encoded protein: CASSLEGYSGNTIYF.

This clonotype came up many times. This rearrangement joins TRBV6-1 to TRBJ2-2, with D possibly being TRBD1 (6 bases). V was pared by 6 bases and J by 7 bases, with 12 bases between. Germline V lookup: CDR1 MNHNS, CDR2 SASEGT. This CDR3 region has 13 residues. The CDR3 spells CASSPEQGGELFF. The CDR3 bases are TGTGCCAGCAGCCCCGAACAGGGCGGGGAGCTGTTTTTT.

By share, this clonotype counts as medium-sized (0.01 to 0.1%). The chain recombines TRBV10-2 with TRBJ2-1, with D hard to call. Germline CDR1 WSHSY, CDR2 SAAADI. This CDR3 contains 12 residues. The germline V and J ends were trimmed by 3 bases and 4 bases, with 4 bases remaining between them. CDR3 DNA sequence: TGCGCCAGCAGTGATGGTTACAATGAGCAGTTCTTC. Its translation: CASSDGYNEQFF.

This clonotype showed up many times. The rearrangement links TRBV20-1 to TRBJ2-7; no clear D gene. Germline V gene lookup returns CDR1 DFQATT and CDR2 SNEGSKA (reference sequence). The CDR3 spans 14 residues. V shed 1 base and J shed 4 bases, with 14 bases lying between them. The CDR3 loop reads CSARGAEFTYEQYF. CDR3 bases: TGCAGTGCTAGAGGGGCAGAGTTCACGTACGAGCAGTACTTC.

There are many counts of this clonotype. The rearrangement joins TRBV11-2 to TRBJ2-1; no clear D. V dropped 5 bases and J dropped 5 bases, with 13 bases sitting between them. Germline V gives CDR1 SGHAT, CDR2 FQNNGV. The CDR3 covers 14 residues. As DNA, the CDR3 is TGTGCCAGCAGCGTCAAGGCCTTCAACAATGAGCAGTTCTTC. Protein product: CASSVKAFNNEQFF.

This clonotype was found many times. V gene TRBV24-1 combines with J gene TRBJ1-5; 9 bases align to TRBD1. J gave up 5 bases and V 2 bases, and 9 bases lay outside the gene matches. Per germline, CDR1 KGHDR and CDR2 SFDVKD. The CDR3 runs 17 residues. The CDR3 DNA follows: TGTGCCACCAGTGATTCATCCGGGACAGGGACCGATCAGCCCCAGCATTTT. Translated: CATSDSSGTGTDQPQHF.

Remarks on this clonotype: A much more abundant neighbour one base away suggests this may be a read error. The rearrangement links TRBV6-6 to TRBJ2-5, with TRBD1 matching over 8 bases. The germline CDR1 and CDR2 sequences are MNHNY and SVGAGI (reference sequence). The CDR3 has 20 amino acids. In DNA form, the CDR3 reads TGTGCCAGCAGTTACTCGATCGGGACAGGCGAGTATATTTTCCAAGAGGCCCAGTACTTC. It codes for CASSYSIGTGEYIFQEAQYF.

Many counts were recorded for this clonotype. This sequence joins TRBV6-1 and TRBJ2-5; 14 nucleotides match TRBD2. The germline gives CDR1 MNHNS, CDR2 SASEGT. There are 15 residues in the CDR3. J lost 5 bases, V lost 3 bases, and 2 bases had no gene match. In DNA, the CDR3 is TGTGCCAGCAGTGAGACTAGCGGGGGGGCGGAGACCCAGTACTTC. Translation: CASSETSGGAETQYF.

This clonotype was counted only a few times. This may come from a read error, since a much larger clone is one base off. J is TRBJ2-5 and V is TRBV6-5, with 9 positions matching TRBD1. The trim removed 8 bases at V and 4 bases at J, leaving 17 bases unmatched. The length of the CDR3 is 17 residues. Per the germline V gene, CDR1 is MNHEY and CDR2 is SVGAGI. Written as DNA, the CDR3 is TGTGCCAGCGGAGGACTCACGGACAGGGGAGGGGGAGAGACCCAGTACTTC. Its protein is CASGGLTDRGGGETQYF.